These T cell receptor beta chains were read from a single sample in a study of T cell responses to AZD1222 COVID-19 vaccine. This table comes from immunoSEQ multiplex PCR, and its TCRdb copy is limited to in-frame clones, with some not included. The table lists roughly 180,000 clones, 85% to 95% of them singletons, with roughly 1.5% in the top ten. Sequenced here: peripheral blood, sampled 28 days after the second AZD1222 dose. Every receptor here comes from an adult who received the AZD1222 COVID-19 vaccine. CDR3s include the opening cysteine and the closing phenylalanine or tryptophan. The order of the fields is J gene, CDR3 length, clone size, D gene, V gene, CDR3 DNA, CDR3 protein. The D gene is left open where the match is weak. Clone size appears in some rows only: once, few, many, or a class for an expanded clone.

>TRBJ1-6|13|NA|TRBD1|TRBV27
TGTGCCAGCAGGGGACAGGGGAATTCACCCCTCCACTTT
CASRGQGNSPLHF
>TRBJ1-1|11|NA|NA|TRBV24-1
TGTGCCACCAGTGATGGAGGGGGAGCTTTCTTT
CATSDGGGAFF
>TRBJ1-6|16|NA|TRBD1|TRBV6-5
TGTGCCAGCAGTTTAGACAGGGGGCGGGTGAATTCACCCCTCCACTTT
CASSLDRGRVNSPLHF
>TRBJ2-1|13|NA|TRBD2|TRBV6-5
TGTGCCACCCGTAGGGAGGGGTCGAATGAGCAGTTCTTC
CATRREGSNEQFF
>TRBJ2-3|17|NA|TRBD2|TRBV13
TGTGCCAGCAGCGACCCGACTAGCGGGAGGGATGCAGATACGCAGTATTTT
CASSDPTSGRDADTQYF
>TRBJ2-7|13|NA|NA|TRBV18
TGTGCCAGCTCACAGGGACAACCGTACGAGCAGTACTTC
CASSQGQPYEQYF
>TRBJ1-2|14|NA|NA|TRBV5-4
TGTGCCAGCAGCTTGGAGGGGCGGGGCTATGGCTACACCTTC
CASSLEGRGYGYTF
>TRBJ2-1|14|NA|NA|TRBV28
TGTGCCAGCACCCCGGGGGAAAGCTACAATGAGCAGTTCTTC
CASTPGESYNEQFF
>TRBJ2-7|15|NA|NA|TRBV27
TGTGCCAGCAAGTACGGCCTAAGCGGTCCAGACGAGCAGTACTTC
CASKYGLSGPDEQYF
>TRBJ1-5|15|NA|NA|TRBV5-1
TGCGCCAGCAGCTTGGAGGGGACACATTATCAGCCCCAGCATTTT
CASSLEGTHYQPQHF
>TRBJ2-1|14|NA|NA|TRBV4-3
TGCGCCAGCAGCCAAGAAGAGGCCGTCAATGAGCAGTTCTTC
CASSQEEAVNEQFF
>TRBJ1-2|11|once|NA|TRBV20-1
TGCAGTGTTCAACGAAGTGCAGGCTACACCTTC
CSVQRSAGYTF
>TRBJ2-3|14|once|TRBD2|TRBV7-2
TGTGCCAGCAGCCTTGGACTAGGCACAGATACGCAGTATTTT
CASSLGLGTDTQYF
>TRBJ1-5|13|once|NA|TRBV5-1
TGCGCCAGCAGGTGGGATGGCAATCAGCCCCAGCATTTT
CASRWDGNQPQHF
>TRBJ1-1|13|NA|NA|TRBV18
TGTGCCAGCTCAACCGGCGCGAACACTGAAGCTTTCTTT
CASSTGANTEAFF